A single sample gave rise to the 29 T cell receptor beta chains below, sequenced in a study of T cell responses to AZD1222 COVID-19 vaccine. The assay was immunoSEQ multiplex PCR, and TCRdb's table has in-frame clones only and misses some. The repertoire consists of over 95,000 clones, with roughly 90% occurring once and the leading ten covering approximately 4.8%. This material consisted of peripheral blood, taken on day 0 of AZD1222 vaccination. The origin of the receptors is an adult in good health.

This clone appeared a few times. This chain joins TRBV3-1 (or the pseudogene TRBV3-2) and TRBJ2-1, with TRBD2 matching 9 bases. After removal of 0 bases from V and 2 bases from J, the junction contained 20 bases not matched to a gene. CDR3 length: 22 residues. Germline lookup yields CDR1 LGHDT and CDR2 YNNKEL (reference sequence). CDR3 region: CASSQDPRDGRILAGPYNEQFF. The CDR3 DNA reads TGTGCCAGCAGCCAAGATCCCCGGGACGGACGAATTCTAGCGGGGCCCTACAATGAGCAGTTCTTC.

The V and J genes are TRBV3-1 (or the pseudogene TRBV3-2) and TRBJ2-7, with TRBD2 matching over 9 bases. Germline trimming cut 3 bases from V and 3 bases from J; bases unmatched to any gene: 3. The CDR3 sequence is 14 residues long. Germline assignment: CDR1 LGHDT and CDR2 YNNKEL (reference sequence). The CDR3 sequence: CASSQTSGGYEQYF. The CDR3 DNA follows: TGTGCCAGCAGCCAGACTAGCGGAGGCTACGAGCAGTACTTC.

The chain employs TRBV25-1 and TRBJ1-2; possible D gene TRBD1, 5 bases. V gave up 1 base and J gave up 4 bases, with 10 bases separating them. Germline V lookup: CDR1 MGHDK, CDR2 SYGVNS. The CDR3 covers 14 residues. The DNA of the CDR3 is TGTGCCAGCAGTGAATCCGGGACTGGCTATGGCTACACCTTC. It is translated as CASSESGTGYGYTF.

This chain connects TRBV18 to TRBJ1-2, with D perhaps TRBD1 (5 bases). The CDR3 loop spans 17 amino acids. CDR1 KGHSH and CDR2 LQKENI come from the germline V gene. V was cut by 3 bases and J by 2 bases, with 19 bases left in between. The CDR3, as DNA: TGTGCCAGCTCACCTCTACCCCGGGCCTGGGGGAACTATGGCTACACCTTC. It yields the protein CASSPLPRAWGNYGYTF.

The chain employs TRBV9 and TRBJ2-3; TRBD2 might be the D (6 bases). Deletions cut 0 bases from V and 0 bases from J, with 11 bases between. The germline CDR1 and CDR2 sequences are SGDLS and YYNGEE. The CDR3 spans 16 residues. The CDR3 protein is CASSVDLRGSTDTQYF. Written as DNA, the CDR3 is TGTGCCAGCAGCGTAGATCTGCGGGGCAGCACAGATACGCAGTATTTT.

The J gene is TRBJ1-2, the V gene TRBV6-2 or TRBV6-3; D not resolved. V was shortened by 5 bases and J by 0 bases, with 22 bases between the two germline ends. This CDR3 contains 18 residues. The germline CDR1 and CDR2 sequences are MNHEY and SVGEGT. The CDR3 region is CASSPPDGALGSNYGYTF. For the CDR3, the DNA is TGTGCCAGCAGTCCCCCGGACGGAGCCCTGGGATCTAACTATGGCTACACCTTC.

This clone occurred once. J is TRBJ1-3 and V is TRBV5-4; 8 nucleotides align to TRBD1. Trimming removed 4 bases from V and 2 bases from J; junction bases left unmatched: 5. Per germline, CDR1 SGHNT and CDR2 YYREEE (reference sequence). The CDR3 extends over 15 amino acids. CDR3 DNA: TGTGCCAGCAGCCTACAACAGGGGGCTGGAAACACCATATATTTT. Its protein product is CASSLQQGAGNTIYF.

This chain's CDR3 is CAYSPGTDSSYEQYF. The CDR3 DNA sequence: TGTGCCTATTCTCCTGGGACCGATAGCTCCTACGAGCAGTACTTC. J is TRBJ2-7 and V is TRBV7-9; D may correspond to TRBD1 or TRBD2 (5 bases each). Germline CDR1 and CDR2: SEHNR and FQNEAQ (reference sequence). V was clipped by 11 bases and J by 0 bases, with 20 bases between them. The CDR3 contains 15 residues. Looking up the rest from reference TRBV7-9 and TRBJ2-7 gives the full variable domain: DTGVSQNPRHKITKRGQNVTFRCDPISEHNRLYWYRQTLGQGPEFLTYFQNEAQLEKSRLLSDRFSAERPKGSFSTLEIQRTEQGDSAMYLCAYSPGTDSSYEQYFGPGTRLTVT.

The chain has TRBV6-5 and TRBJ2-7; the match to TRBD1 covers 10 bases. With V trimmed by 7 bases and J by 0 bases, 6 bases remained unmatched. Germline V gene lookup returns CDR1 MNHEY and CDR2 SVGAGI. The CDR3 loop spans 15 amino acids. The CDR3 nucleotides read TGTGCCAGCAAAACGGACAGGGGGGACTCCTACGAGCAGTACTTC. Protein sequence: CASKTDRGDSYEQYF.

The rearrangement links TRBV11-3 to TRBJ2-7; D is uncertain. CDR1 and CDR2 from the germline V gene are SGHNT and YENEEA. The germline V and J ends were trimmed by 1 base and 5 bases, with 12 bases remaining between them. The CDR3 extends over 14 amino acids. The CDR3 DNA reads as TGTGCCAGCAGCTTAGTTTCATCTTCCGACGAGCAGTACTTC. This translates into CASSLVSSSDEQYF.

The chain recombines TRBV12-3 or TRBV12-4 with TRBJ1-4; 7 bases fit TRBD1. The CDR3 spans 13 residues. V trimming: 7 bases; J trimming: 10 bases; junction bases outside the gene matches: 9. The CDR3, as DNA: TGTGCCAGCAACATCGACAGGGCGGGAAAACTGTTTTTT. Protein product: CASNIDRAGKLFF.

The chain links TRBV7-2 to TRBJ2-5; 7 bases fit TRBD2. The CDR3 sequence is 14 residues long. Trimming took 1 base from V and 5 from J; bases not matched to a gene: 4. CDR1 and CDR2 from the germline V gene are SGHTA and FQGNSA. CDR3 sequence (DNA): TGTGCCAGCAGCTTAGTAGCCGGGAGGGAGACCCAGTACTTC. It encodes CASSLVAGRETQYF.

The chain joins TRBV7-2 to TRBJ2-2; TRBD1 is a possible D gene (6 bases). The CDR3 sequence is 16 residues long. Germline loops: CDR1 SGHTA, CDR2 FQGNSA. Trimming stripped 2 bases from V and 1 base from J, with 11 bases between. The CDR3 sequence: CASSLIGTMNTGELFF. The CDR3 region has the DNA TGTGCCAGCAGCTTAATCGGGACAATGAACACCGGGGAGCTGTTTTTT.

This rearrangement joins TRBV5-1 to TRBJ2-7; weak D call: TRBD1 (5 bases). V was cut by 0 bases and J by 1 base, with 8 bases left in between. The CDR3 runs 14 residues. Germline assignment: CDR1 SGHRS and CDR2 YFSETQ. The DNA for the CDR3 is TGCGCCAGCAGCTTGGCCAGGGCTTCCTACGAGCAGTACTTC. It yields the protein CASSLARASYEQYF.

V and J are TRBV7-2 and TRBJ1-2, with 12 bases identical to TRBD1. V shed 4 bases and J 7 bases; nucleotides not matched to a gene: 7. CDR1 is SGHTA, CDR2 FQGNSA, per germline. CDR3 length: 15 amino acids. CDR3 region: CASSSSGTGGSGYTF. The CDR3 coding sequence is TGTGCCAGCAGCTCCTCCGGGACAGGGGGCTCTGGCTACACCTTC. Variable domain in full (rest from reference TRBV7-2 and TRBJ1-2): GAGVSQSPSNKVTEKGKDVELRCDPISGHTALYWYRQSLGQGLEFLIYFQGNSAPDKSGLPSDRFSAERTGGSVSTLTIQRTQQEDSAVYLCASSSSGTGGSGYTFGSGTRLTVV.

The count of this clone is one. This chain connects TRBV4-1 to TRBJ2-5, with 7 positions matching TRBD2. The CDR3 is 16 amino acids. The germline V gene has CDR1 MGHRA and CDR2 YSYEKL. The J segment lost 2 bases and the V segment lost 4 bases, leaving 10 bases of the junction unmatched. The DNA for the CDR3 is TGCGCCAGCAGCCCGCCGCTAGCGGCCCCTCAAGAGACCCAGTACTTC. Protein sequence: CASSPPLAAPQETQYF.

V and J are TRBV27 and TRBJ1-4; D gene uncertain. CDR3 length: 15 residues. Trimming removed 0 bases from V and 7 bases from J, with 12 bases in between. The V gene's germline CDR1 is MNHEY and CDR2 SMNVEV (reference sequence). CDR3 loop: CASSLSSGVGEKLFF. The CDR3 DNA is TGTGCCAGCAGTTTATCATCGGGTGTCGGTGAAAAACTGTTTTTT.

This chain uses TRBV5-6 with TRBJ1-2; 7 nucleotides match TRBD1. The ends lost 3 bases at V and 4 bases at J; junction bases unmatched: 6. Germline lookup yields CDR1 SGHDT and CDR2 YYEEEE. The CDR3 has 14 residues. The CDR3 nucleotides read TGTGCCAGCAGCTCTCAGGGGGGGACCTATGGCTACACCTTC. It translates to CASSSQGGTYGYTF.

The chain has TRBV2 and TRBJ2-7; D uncertain. Trimming cost V 3 bases and J 0 bases, with 6 bases left between them. The CDR3 spans 13 residues. Germline lookup yields CDR1 SNHLY and CDR2 FYNNEI. The CDR3 is CASSDRNSYEQYF. In DNA, the CDR3 is TGTGCCAGCAGTGACAGAAACTCCTACGAGCAGTACTTC.

The chain employs TRBV4-2 and TRBJ2-7, with D perhaps matching TRBD2 (7 bases). The CDR3 runs 14 residues. Germline V lookup: CDR1 LGHNA, CDR2 YNFKEQ. V was trimmed by 7 bases and J by 2 bases, leaving 15 bases between them. The CDR3 DNA is TGTGCCAGCAAAGGTGGGGGGGACACCTACGAGCAGTACTTC. Translation gives CASKGGGDTYEQYF.

CDR3 in DNA: TGCGCCAGCAGCTTGGAAGCCAGCTCTGGAAACACCATATATTTT. Translation: CASSLEASSGNTIYF. The chain couples TRBV5-1 to TRBJ1-3; D is unresolved. With 0 bases removed from V and 0 bases from J, the gap between germline ends came to 7 bases. This CDR3 region has 15 residues. Germline V gives CDR1 SGHRS, CDR2 YFSETQ.

The rearrangement uses TRBV11-3 and TRBJ2-7, with D hard to call. The CDR3 consists of 13 residues. V lost 1 base and J 3 bases, leaving 7 bases between the germline ends. Looked up from germline, CDR1 is SGHNT and CDR2 is YENEEA. Written as DNA, the CDR3 is TGTGCCAGCAGCTTAGGTTCCGGCTACGAGCAGTACTTC. As protein: CASSLGSGYEQYF.

This chain links TRBV12-3 or TRBV12-4 with TRBJ2-5, with D maybe TRBD2 (5 bases). The CDR3 is made up of 12 amino acids. V was pared by 7 bases and J by 4 bases, with 10 bases between. The CDR3 DNA is TGTGCCAGCAACCGGGCGGGAGAGACCCAGTACTTC. Translating it yields CASNRAGETQYF.

J is TRBJ1-1 and V is TRBV19; TRBD1 aligns across 11 bases. V trimming: 4 bases; J trimming: 7 bases; junction bases outside the gene matches: 8. The CDR3 has 15 amino acids. The germline CDR1 and CDR2 sequences are LNHDA and SQIVND (reference sequence). As DNA, the CDR3 is TGTGCCAGTAGTAGATACTCCGGGACAGGGGGTGAAGCTTTCTTT. Amino acids: CASSRYSGTGGEAFF. The full variable domain, completed using reference TRBV19 and TRBJ1-1, is DGGITQSPKYLFRKEGQNVTLSCEQNLNHDAMYWYRQDPGQGLRLIYYSQIVNDFQKGDIAEGYSVSREKKESFPLTVTSAQKNPTAFYLCASSRYSGTGGEAFFGQGTRLTVV.

This CDR3 reads CASSGNLGTAGNTEAFF. The CDR3 DNA reads TGTGCCAGCAGCGGAAACCTCGGGACCGCTGGGAACACTGAAGCTTTCTTT. The chain has TRBV5-5 and TRBJ1-1; maybe TRBD1 (5 bases). Trimming took off 4 bases at V and 1 base at J, with 20 bases between the two ends. This CDR3 is built from 17 residues. Germline lookup yields CDR1 SGHKS and CDR2 YYEKEE (reference sequence).

This rearrangement joins TRBV6-5 to TRBJ2-5; maybe TRBD1 (6 bases). The germline CDR1 and CDR2 sequences are MNHEY and SVGAGI. This CDR3 has 14 amino acids. V dropped 5 bases and J dropped 2 bases, with 12 bases sitting between them. The CDR3 nucleotides read TGTGCCAGCAGTACCCACAGGGTACAAGAGACCCAGTACTTC. It specifies CASSTHRVQETQYF.

The chain carries TRBV5-8 and TRBJ1-5; unclear D gene. Per the germline V gene, CDR1 is SGHTS and CDR2 is YDEGEE. Deletions cut 0 bases from V and 5 bases from J, with 9 bases between. There are 14 residues in the CDR3. In DNA form, the CDR3 reads TGTGCCAGCAGCTTGGCTAGGTTTGATCAGCCCCAGCATTTT. Amino acids: CASSLARFDQPQHF.

The gene calls are TRBV3-1 (or the pseudogene TRBV3-2) and TRBJ2-7; D might be TRBD2 (5 bases). The V end lost 4 bases, the J end lost 0 bases, and 10 bases lay between the germline ends. The germline CDR1 and CDR2 sequences are LGHDT and YNNKEL (reference sequence). The CDR3 extends over 14 amino acids. The CDR3 loop reads CASSPLGSSYEQYF. CDR3 coding DNA: TGTGCCAGCAGCCCCTTGGGGAGCTCCTACGAGCAGTACTTC.

J is TRBJ1-2 and V is TRBV7-8; 9 bases agree with TRBD1. CDR3 length: 13 residues. The V gene's germline CDR1 is SGHVS and CDR2 FQNEAQ. J lost 8 bases, V lost 5 bases, and 6 bases had no gene match. As DNA, the CDR3 is TGTGCCAGCAGCCAAGGGACAGGGAGGGGCTACACCTTC. Translated: CASSQGTGRGYTF.